Shown below are 5 T cell receptor beta chains from a single sample sequenced in a study of brain T cells in children with intractable seizures. Time point reported: blood from clinic visit 5 months post-surgery; TSC patient then seizure free. Data came from immunoSEQ multiplex PCR; TCRdb stores just in-frame clones and leaves some out. The repertoire has 340,000 or so clones, over 90% of them found once; the top ten carry 5.7%. The sample was peripheral blood, taken less than 6 months after surgery. The origin of the receptors is a boy less than two years old with tuberous sclerosis and intractable seizures.

The chain joins TRBV18 to TRBJ2-2; 7 bases fit TRBD1. With V trimmed by 3 bases and J by 0 bases, 1 base remained unmatched. Looked up from germline, CDR1 is KGHSH and CDR2 is LQKENI. This CDR3 is built from 15 residues. CDR3 DNA: TGTGCCAGCTCACCGACAGGGACGAACACCGGGGAGCTGTTTTTT. This codes for CASSPTGTNTGELFF.

The J gene is TRBJ1-2, the V gene TRBV6-1, with no clear D. The V gene lost 2 bases and the J gene lost 7 bases, with 8 bases spanning the gap. Looked up from germline, CDR1 is MNHNS and CDR2 is SASEGT. This CDR3 contains 12 residues. The CDR3: CASSERAFGYTF. CDR3 DNA sequence: TGTGCCAGCAGTGAAAGGGCCTTTGGCTACACCTTC.

This clone showed up just once. CDR3 loop: CASSLYVRSRREQYF. Here the CDR3 DNA reads TGCGCCAGCAGCTTATACGTTCGGTCGCGGCGCGAGCAGTACTTC. This chain joins TRBV5-1 and TRBJ2-7; no clear D. Germline loops: CDR1 SGHRS, CDR2 YFSETQ. Trimming pared 2 bases from V and 6 bases from J, leaving 18 bases between. There are 15 residues in the CDR3.

A note on this clone: The sample carries other DNA sequences with the same CDR3. The genes are TRBV7-9 and TRBJ1-3; no definite D call. Trimming took 3 bases from V and 3 from J, leaving 0 bases between them. The CDR3 spans 11 residues. Germline V lookup: CDR1 SEHNR, CDR2 FQNEAQ (reference sequence). CDR3 sequence: CASSFGNTIYF. The DNA of the CDR3 is TGTGCCAGCAGCTTTGGAAACACCATATATTTT.

This clone appeared a few times. The V call is TRBV7-8, the J call TRBJ2-7; the D gene is possibly TRBD2 (5 bases). V was trimmed by 1 base and J by 6 bases, leaving 16 bases between them. The germline V gene encodes CDR1 SGHVS and CDR2 FQNEAQ. The CDR3 sequence is 15 residues long. CDR3 in amino acids: CASSLGYGAASEQYF. The CDR3 coding sequence is TGTGCCAGCAGCTTAGGGTACGGAGCGGCGTCCGAGCAGTACTTC.